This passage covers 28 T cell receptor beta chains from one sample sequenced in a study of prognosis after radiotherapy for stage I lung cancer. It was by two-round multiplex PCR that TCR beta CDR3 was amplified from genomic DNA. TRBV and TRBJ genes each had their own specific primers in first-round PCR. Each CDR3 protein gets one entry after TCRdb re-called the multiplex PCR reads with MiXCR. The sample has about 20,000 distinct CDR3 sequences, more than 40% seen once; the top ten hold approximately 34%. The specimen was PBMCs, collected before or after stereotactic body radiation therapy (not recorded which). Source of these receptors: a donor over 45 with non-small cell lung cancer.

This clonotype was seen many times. In DNA, the CDR3 is TGTGCCAGCAGCTTATCGGACAGCTCCTACGAGCAGTACTTC. Amino acid sequence: CASSLSDSSYEQYF. The genes are TRBV11-2 and TRBJ2-7; weak D call: TRBD1 (6 bases). The germline V gene has CDR1 SGHAT and CDR2 FQNNGV. The CDR3 covers 14 residues. With 2 bases removed from V and 0 bases from J, the gap between germline ends came to 8 bases. The full variable domain, its missing parts supplied by reference TRBV11-2 and TRBJ2-7, is EAGVAQSPRYKIIEKRQSVAFWCNPISGHATLYWYQQILGQGPKLLIQFQNNGVVDDSQLPKDRFSAERLKGVDSTLKIQPAKLEDSAVYLCASSLSDSSYEQYFGPGTRLTVT.

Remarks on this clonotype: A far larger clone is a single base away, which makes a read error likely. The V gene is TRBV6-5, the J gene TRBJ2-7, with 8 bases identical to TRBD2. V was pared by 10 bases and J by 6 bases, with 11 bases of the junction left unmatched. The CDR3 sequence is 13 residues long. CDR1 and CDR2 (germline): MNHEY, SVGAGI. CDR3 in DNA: TGTGCCATCAAAGCGGGAGAAATTGGCGAGCAGTACTTC. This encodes CAIKAGEIGEQYF.

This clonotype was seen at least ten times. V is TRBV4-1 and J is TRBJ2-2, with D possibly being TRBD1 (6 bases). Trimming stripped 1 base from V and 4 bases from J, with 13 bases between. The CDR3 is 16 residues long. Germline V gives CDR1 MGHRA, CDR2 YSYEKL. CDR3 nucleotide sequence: TGCGCCAGCAGCCAAGTCCCAGGACAGAGCACCGGGGAGCTGTTTTTT. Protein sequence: CASSQVPGQSTGELFF.

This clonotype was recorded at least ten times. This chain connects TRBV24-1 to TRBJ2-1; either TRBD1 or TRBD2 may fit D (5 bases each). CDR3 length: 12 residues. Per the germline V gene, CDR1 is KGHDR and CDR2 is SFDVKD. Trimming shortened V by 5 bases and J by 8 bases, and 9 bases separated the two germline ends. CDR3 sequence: CATSGDLDEQFF. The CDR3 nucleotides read TGTGCCACCAGTGGGGACCTCGATGAGCAGTTCTTC.

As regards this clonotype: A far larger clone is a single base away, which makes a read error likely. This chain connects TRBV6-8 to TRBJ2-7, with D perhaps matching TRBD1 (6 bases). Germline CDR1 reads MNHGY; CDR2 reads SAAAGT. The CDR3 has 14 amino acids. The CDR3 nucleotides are TGTTCCAGCAGCCTAGGACAGCCGACGGGCGAGCAGTACTTC. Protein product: CSSSLGQPTGEQYF.

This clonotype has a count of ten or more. This CDR3 is CAQGIDTQYF. The CDR3 DNA follows: TGTGCCCAAGGGATAGATACGCAGTATTTT. This chain joins TRBV7-2 and TRBJ2-3; D not resolved. V was trimmed by 11 bases and J by 5 bases, leaving 8 bases between them. Germline V gives CDR1 SGHTA, CDR2 FQGNSA. This CDR3 has 10 amino acids.

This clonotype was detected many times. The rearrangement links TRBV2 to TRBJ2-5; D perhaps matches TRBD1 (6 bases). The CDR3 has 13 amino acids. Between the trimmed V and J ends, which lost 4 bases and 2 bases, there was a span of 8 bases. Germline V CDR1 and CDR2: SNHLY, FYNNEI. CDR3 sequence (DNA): TGTGCCAGCAGTGGCCAGGGGCAAGAGACCCAGTACTTC. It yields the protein CASSGQGQETQYF. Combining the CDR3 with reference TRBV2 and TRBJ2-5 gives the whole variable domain EPEVTQTPSHQVTQMGQEVILRCVPISNHLYFYWYRQILGQKVEFLVSFYNNEISEKSEIFDDQFSVERPDGSNFTLKIRSTKLEDSAMYFCASSGQGQETQYFGPGTRLLVL.

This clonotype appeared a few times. The CDR3 region is CASSEGTGTNNEQFF. DNA of the CDR3: TGTGCCAGCAGTGAGGGGACAGGGACTAACAATGAGCAGTTCTTC. This chain uses TRBV6-1 with TRBJ2-1, with 9 bases lining up with TRBD1. This CDR3 has 15 amino acids. Germline CDR1 and CDR2: MNHNS and SASEGT. The ends lost 3 bases at V and 5 bases at J; junction bases unmatched: 5.

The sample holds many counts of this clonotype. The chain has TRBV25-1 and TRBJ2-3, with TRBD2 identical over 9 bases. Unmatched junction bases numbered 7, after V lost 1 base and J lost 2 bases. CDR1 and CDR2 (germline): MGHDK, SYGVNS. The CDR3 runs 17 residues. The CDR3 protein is CASSESRTSANTDTQYF. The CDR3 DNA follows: TGTGCCAGCAGTGAATCCAGGACTAGCGCAAACACAGATACGCAGTATTTT.

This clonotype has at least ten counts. The CDR3 reads CSAYSGLAGRTDTQYF. As DNA, the CDR3 is TGCAGTGCTTACTCGGGACTAGCGGGGCGCACAGATACGCAGTATTTT. J is TRBJ2-3 and V is TRBV20-1; TRBD2 matches at 13 bases. Germline V gives CDR1 DFQATT, CDR2 SNEGSKA (reference sequence). J lost 1 base, V lost 5 bases, and 6 bases had no gene match. The CDR3 consists of 16 residues.

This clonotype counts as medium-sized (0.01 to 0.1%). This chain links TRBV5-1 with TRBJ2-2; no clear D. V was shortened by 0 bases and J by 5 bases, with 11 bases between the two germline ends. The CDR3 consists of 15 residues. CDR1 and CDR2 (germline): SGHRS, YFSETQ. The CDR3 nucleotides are TGCGCCAGCAGCTTGGGGGCCCTTGGAACCGGGGAGCTGTTTTTT. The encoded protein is CASSLGALGTGELFF. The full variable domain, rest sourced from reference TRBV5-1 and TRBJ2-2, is KAGVTQTPRYLIKTRGQQVTLSCSPISGHRSVSWYQQTPGQGLQFLFEYFSETQRNKGNFPGRFSGRQFSNSRSEMNVSTLELGDSALYLCASSLGALGTGELFFGEGSRLTVL.

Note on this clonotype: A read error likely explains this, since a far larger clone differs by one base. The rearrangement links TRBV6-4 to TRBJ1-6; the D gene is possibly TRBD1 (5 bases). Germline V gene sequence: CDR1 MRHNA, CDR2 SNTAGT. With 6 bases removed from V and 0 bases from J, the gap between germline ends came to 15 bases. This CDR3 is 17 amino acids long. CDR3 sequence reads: CASRSGGLSSYNSPLHF. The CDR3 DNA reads TGTGCCAGCAGGAGTGGGGGGTTGAGCTCCTATAATTCACCCCTCCACTTT.

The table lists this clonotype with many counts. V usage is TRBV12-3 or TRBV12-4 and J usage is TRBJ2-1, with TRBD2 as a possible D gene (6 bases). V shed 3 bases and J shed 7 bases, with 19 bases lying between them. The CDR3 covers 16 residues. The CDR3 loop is CASSFGAGSLLNEQFF. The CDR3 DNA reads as TGTGCCAGCAGTTTTGGAGCGGGCAGTCTGTTGAATGAGCAGTTCTTC.

CDR3 DNA sequence: TGTGCCAGCAGTATGGACAGGTTTAGGTACGAGCAGTACTTC. This gives the protein CASSMDRFRYEQYF. The chain recombines TRBV28 with TRBJ2-7, with 7 bases matching TRBD1. In germline, CDR1 is MDHEN, CDR2 SYDVKM. CDR3 length: 14 residues. V was pared by 5 bases and J by 4 bases, with 8 bases of the junction left unmatched.

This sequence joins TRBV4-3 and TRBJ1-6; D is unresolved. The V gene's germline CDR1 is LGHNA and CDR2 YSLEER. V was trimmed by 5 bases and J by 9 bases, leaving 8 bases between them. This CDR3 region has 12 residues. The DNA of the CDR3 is TGCGCCAGCAGCATTGGCGGTTCACCCCTCCACTTT. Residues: CASSIGGSPLHF.

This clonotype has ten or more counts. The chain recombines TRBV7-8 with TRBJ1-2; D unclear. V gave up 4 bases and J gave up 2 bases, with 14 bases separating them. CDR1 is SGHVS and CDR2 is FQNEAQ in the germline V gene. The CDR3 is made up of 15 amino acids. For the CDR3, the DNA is TGTGCCAGCAGCTCGATAACCGGGATAAACTATGGCTACACCTTC. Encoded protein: CASSSITGINYGYTF.

CDR3: CSARDFGTSNYGYTF. In nucleotides, the CDR3 is TGCAGTGCTAGAGATTTCGGGACATCTAACTATGGCTACACCTTC. The V and J genes are TRBV20-1 and TRBJ1-2; weak D call: TRBD1 (6 bases). V was trimmed by 0 bases and J by 0 bases, leaving 11 bases between them. Germline V gene data show CDR1 as DFQATT and CDR2 as SNEGSKA (reference sequence). CDR3 length equals 15 residues.

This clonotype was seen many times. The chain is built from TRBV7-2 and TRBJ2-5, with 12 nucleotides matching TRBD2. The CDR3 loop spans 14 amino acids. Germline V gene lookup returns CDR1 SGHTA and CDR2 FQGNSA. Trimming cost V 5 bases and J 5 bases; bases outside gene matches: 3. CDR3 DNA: TGTGCCAGCAGCGTGGGACTAGCGGGCGAGACCCAGTACTTC. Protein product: CASSVGLAGETQYF.

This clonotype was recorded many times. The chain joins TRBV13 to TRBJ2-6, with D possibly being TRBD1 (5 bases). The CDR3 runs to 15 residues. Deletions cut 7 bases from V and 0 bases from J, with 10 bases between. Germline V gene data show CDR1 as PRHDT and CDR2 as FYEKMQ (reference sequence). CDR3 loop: CASTLGRSGANVLTF. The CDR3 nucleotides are TGTGCCAGCACCCTGGGGCGCTCTGGGGCCAACGTCCTGACTTTC.

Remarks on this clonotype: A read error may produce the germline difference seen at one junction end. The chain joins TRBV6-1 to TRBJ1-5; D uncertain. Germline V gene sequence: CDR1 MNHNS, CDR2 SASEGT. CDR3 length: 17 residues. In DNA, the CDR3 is TGTGCCAGTAGTGAAGCTCTAGGGTGTTTTTTTTATCAGCCCCAGCATTTT. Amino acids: CASSEALGCFFYQPQHF.

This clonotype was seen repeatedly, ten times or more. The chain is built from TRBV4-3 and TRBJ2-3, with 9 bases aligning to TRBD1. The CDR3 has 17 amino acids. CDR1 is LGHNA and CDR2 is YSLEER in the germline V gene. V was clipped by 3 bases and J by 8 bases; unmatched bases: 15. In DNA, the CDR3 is TGCGCCAGCAGCCATACACCAGGACAGGGGAGGGGAGGTACGCAGTATTTT. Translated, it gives CASSHTPGQGRGGTQYF.

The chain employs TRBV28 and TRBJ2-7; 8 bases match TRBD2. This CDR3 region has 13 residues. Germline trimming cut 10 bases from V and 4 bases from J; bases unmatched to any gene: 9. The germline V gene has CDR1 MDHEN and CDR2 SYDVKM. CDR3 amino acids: CAIKPTSVYEQYF. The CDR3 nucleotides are TGTGCCATCAAACCGACTAGCGTATACGAGCAGTACTTC.

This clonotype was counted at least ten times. CDR3 coding DNA: TGTGCCAGCTCACCAATCGTCGGAGGAGATGGGGCCAACGTCCTGACTTTC. It translates to CASSPIVGGDGANVLTF. V and J are TRBV18 and TRBJ2-6, with D possibly matching TRBD2 (5 bases). CDR1 and CDR2 from the germline V gene are KGHSH and LQKENI. The V end lost 2 bases, the J end lost 3 bases, and 14 bases lay between the germline ends. The CDR3 length is 17 residues.

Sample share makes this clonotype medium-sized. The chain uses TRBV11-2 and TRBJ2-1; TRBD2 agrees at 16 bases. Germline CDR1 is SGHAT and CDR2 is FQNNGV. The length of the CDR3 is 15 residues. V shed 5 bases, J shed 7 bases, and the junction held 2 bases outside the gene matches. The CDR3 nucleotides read TGTGCCAGCAGCCCGGGACTAGCGGGAGGGAATGAGCAGTTCTTC. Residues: CASSPGLAGGNEQFF. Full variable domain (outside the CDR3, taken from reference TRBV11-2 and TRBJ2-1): EAGVAQSPRYKIIEKRQSVAFWCNPISGHATLYWYQQILGQGPKLLIQFQNNGVVDDSQLPKDRFSAERLKGVDSTLKIQPAKLEDSAVYLCASSPGLAGGNEQFFGPGTRLTVL.

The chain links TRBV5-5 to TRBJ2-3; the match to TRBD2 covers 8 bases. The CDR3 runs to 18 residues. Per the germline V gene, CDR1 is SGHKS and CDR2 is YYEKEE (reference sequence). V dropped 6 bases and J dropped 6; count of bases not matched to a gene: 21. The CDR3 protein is CASNLLVLAVPGRDTQYF. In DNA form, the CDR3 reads TGTGCCAGCAACCTCTTGGTACTAGCGGTCCCTGGTCGCGATACGCAGTATTTT.

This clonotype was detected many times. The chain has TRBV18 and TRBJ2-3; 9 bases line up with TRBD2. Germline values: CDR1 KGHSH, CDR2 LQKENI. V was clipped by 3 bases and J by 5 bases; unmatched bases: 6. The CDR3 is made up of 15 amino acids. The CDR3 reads CASSPIAGEGDTQYF. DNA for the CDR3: TGTGCCAGCTCACCTATAGCGGGAGAGGGAGATACGCAGTATTTT.

The chain's CDR3 is CASNRAGTGGDEQYF. CDR3 in DNA: TGTGCCTCCAACAGGGCCGGGACAGGGGGCGACGAGCAGTACTTC. The chain links TRBV15 to TRBJ2-7, with TRBD1 matching over 12 bases. Unmatched junction bases numbered 13, after V lost 11 bases and J lost 5 bases. The CDR3 loop spans 15 amino acids. Looked up from germline, CDR1 is LNHNV and CDR2 is YYDKDF (reference sequence).

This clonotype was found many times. The CDR3 nucleotides read TGTGCCAGTAGTGCCAGGGGCGGGAGGGTTTCTCTGGACTACGAGCAGTACTTC. It codes for CASSARGGRVSLDYEQYF. The rearrangement uses TRBV19 and TRBJ2-7; 9 nucleotides align to TRBD2. The CDR3 is made up of 18 amino acids. The V and J ends lost 5 bases and 3 bases, in that order; junction bases with no gene match: 17. The V gene's germline CDR1 is LNHDA and CDR2 SQIVND (reference sequence).